These T cell receptor beta chains were read from a single sample in a study of blood T cells in healthy people across ages. TCRdb reprocessed the 5' RACE reads via MiXCR and lists one record per CDR3 protein. Among 800,000 to 900,000 distinct CDR3 sequences listed, approximately 65% were seen once. The sequenced material came from blood. Source of these receptors: a man aged 25 to 40 in good health. The CDR3 runs from the conserved cysteine through the conserved F or W. Fields, in order: clone size, J gene, D gene, V gene, CDR3 length, CDR3 protein, CDR3 DNA. D genes are given only for firm matches. The listing skips clone size in some rows; elsewhere it reads once, few, many or a size class.

. | TRBJ2-4 | . | TRBV9 | 14 | CASSPSWSKNIQYF | TGTGCCAGCAGCCCGAGCTGGTCCAAAAACATTCAGTACTTC
. | TRBJ1-1 | . | TRBV4-2 | 14 | CASSLRVPGEEAFF | TGTGCCAGCAGCCTCCGGGTGCCCGGGGAGGAAGCTTTCTTT
. | TRBJ2-3 | TRBD2 | TRBV2 | 18 | CASSEAVGASGFMDAQYF | TGTGCCAGCAGTGAAGCCGTAGGTGCTAGCGGATTCATGGATGCGCAGTATTTT
. | TRBJ1-6 | . | TRBV5-1 | 15 | CASSLGMIRNSPLHF | TGCGCCAGCAGCTTGGGAATGATTCGGAATTCACCCCTCCACTTT
. | TRBJ1-2 | TRBD1 | TRBV4-3 | 16 | CASSQDRGTGVKGYTF | TGCGCCAGCAGCCAAGATCGGGGGACAGGGGTGAAAGGCTACACCTTC
. | TRBJ2-2 | . | TRBV5-1 | 15 | CASSLSTGRTGELFF | TGCGCCAGCAGCTTAAGCACAGGGAGGACCGGGGAGCTGTTTTTT
. | TRBJ2-3 | . | TRBV11-2 | 15 | CASSLLLASTDVQYF | TGTGCCAGCAGCCTCCTGCTAGCGTCCACAGATGTGCAGTATTTT
few | TRBJ2-1 | . | TRBV5-1 | 15 | CASSLMRGAYNEQFF | TGCGCCAGCAGCTTGATGAGGGGAGCGTACAATGAGCAGTTCTTC
many | TRBJ1-2 | . | TRBV13 | 15 | CASSSTYRDTYGYTF | TGTGCCAGCAGCTCCACATACAGGGATACCTATGGCTACACCTTC
few | TRBJ1-2 | . | TRBV7-9 | 15 | CASSSFKVRGSGYTF | TGTGCCAGCAGCAGTTTCAAGGTCAGGGGTAGCGGCTACACCTTC
. | TRBJ2-7 | . | TRBV12-3/TRBV12-4 | 12 | CASSHSLYEQYF | TGTGCCAGCAGTCACTCACTTTACGAGCAGTACTTC
. | TRBJ2-5 | TRBD2 | TRBV4-3 | 17 | CASSQEIGTSAGETQYF | TGCGCCAGCAGCCAAGAGATTGGGACTAGTGCGGGGGAGACCCAGTACTTC
. | TRBJ2-1 | . | TRBV5-1 | 16 | CASSLVPRGGRNEQFF | TGCGCCAGCAGCTTGGTGCCCCGGGGCGGGCGAAATGAGCAGTTCTTC
. | TRBJ2-1 | . | TRBV5-1 | 13 | CASRKEGDCKQFF | TGCGCCAGCAGAAAAGAAGGGGACTGTAAGCAGTTCTTC
. | TRBJ2-3 | TRBD2 | TRBV7-9 | 18 | CASSSRTSGAYSTDTQYF | TGCGCCAGCAGCTCACGGACTAGCGGGGCCTATAGCACAGATACGCAGTATTTT
once | TRBJ1-1 | . | TRBV12-3/TRBV12-4 | 14 | CASSLAGSNTEAFF | TGTGCCAGCAGTTTAGCGGGGTCGAACACTGAAGCTTTCTTT
. | TRBJ2-3 | . | TRBV6-2/TRBV6-3 | 18 | CASSTLHPALPDTDTQYF | TGTGCCAGCAGCACACTTCACCCGGCTCTTCCTGACACAGATACGCAGTATTTT
few | TRBJ1-2 | TRBD1 | TRBV7-9 | 14 | CASTPGQTNYGYTF | TGTGCCAGCACCCCGGGACAGACTAACTATGGCTACACCTTC
few | TRBJ2-5 | . | TRBV6-2/TRBV6-3 | 12 | CASSYPGTPRYF | TGTGCCAGCAGTTACCCCGGGACTCCGAGGTACTTC
. | TRBJ2-7 | TRBD2 | TRBV27 | 15 | CASRLAGGPYNEQYF | TGTGCCAGCAGGCTAGCGGGGGGGCCGTACAATGAGCAGTACTTC
. | TRBJ1-2 | . | TRBV6-5 | 16 | CASSYSGLGSVYGYTF | TGTGCCAGCAGTTACTCGGGGCTGGGCTCCGTCTATGGCTACACCTTC
. | TRBJ2-5 | TRBD1 | TRBV10-3 | 12 | CATGTGKETQYF | TGTGCCACCGGGACAGGGAAGGAGACCCAGTACTTC
. | TRBJ2-7 | TRBD1 | TRBV10-3 | 11 | CAIATGIEQYF | TGTGCCATAGCGACAGGGATCGAGCAGTACTTC
. | TRBJ2-4 | . | TRBV28 | 15 | CASSFWQLAKNIQYF | TGTGCCAGCAGTTTTTGGCAGTTAGCCAAAAACATTCAGTACTTC
. | TRBJ1-4 | . | TRBV9 | 15 | CASSTRRGTNEKLFF | TGTGCCAGCAGCACCAGGAGGGGAACTAATGAAAAACTGTTTTTT
. | TRBJ2-5 | . | TRBV29-1 | 14 | CSVTSGQIQETQYF | TGCAGCGTTACAAGTGGACAGATCCAAGAGACCCAGTACTTC
. | TRBJ2-1 | . | TRBV7-8 | 16 | CASSLVGGASTNEQFF | TGTGCCAGCAGCTTAGTAGGGGGGGCCTCTACTAATGAGCAGTTCTTC
. | TRBJ2-5 | TRBD2 | TRBV29-1 | 16 | CSAQAFGGGAGETQYF | TGCAGCGCCCAGGCGTTTGGCGGGGGGGCTGGTGAGACCCAGTACTTC
. | TRBJ1-1 | TRBD1 | TRBV9 | 15 | CASSVVGDRGTEAFF | TGTGCCAGCAGCGTAGTTGGAGACAGGGGGACTGAAGCTTTCTTT
. | TRBJ1-2 | . | TRBV12-3/TRBV12-4 | 13 | CASTLRGNSGYTF | TGTGCCAGCACTCTAAGAGGGAACAGTGGCTACACCTTC
. | TRBJ2-1 | TRBD2 | TRBV29-1 | 14 | CSVEGGGAVNEQFF | TGCAGCGTTGAAGGCGGGGGGGCTGTCAATGAGCAGTTCTTC
. | TRBJ1-4 | TRBD1 | TRBV20-1 | 14 | CSAYPGTDNEKLFF | TGCAGTGCGTACCCCGGGACAGATAATGAAAAACTGTTTTTT
few | TRBJ2-1 | . | TRBV27 | 15 | CASSLTGGLYNEQFF | TGTGCCAGCAGTTTAACGGGGGGCCTCTACAATGAGCAGTTCTTC
. | TRBJ1-6 | TRBD1 | TRBV20-1 | 12 | CSASGTGAPLHF | TGCAGTGCCTCCGGGACAGGGGCACCCCTCCACTTT
. | TRBJ2-5 | . | TRBV25-1 | 15 | CVSSRENGYQETQYF | TGTGTCAGCAGTCGGGAGAACGGGTACCAAGAGACCCAGTACTTC
. | TRBJ1-2 | . | TRBV29-1 | 14 | CNVEPPTGTYGYTF | TGCAACGTTGAACCCCCAACGGGGACCTATGGCTACACCTTC
. | TRBJ2-3 | TRBD1 | TRBV4-3 | 15 | CASSPTGLRTDTQYF | TGCGCCAGCAGCCCGACAGGGCTCCGCACAGATACGCAGTATTTT
. | TRBJ2-7 | TRBD1 | TRBV6-2/TRBV6-3 | 16 | CASSYPVDRMSYEQYF | TGTGCCAGCAGTTACCCTGTGGACAGGATGTCCTACGAGCAGTACTTC
. | TRBJ2-3 | . | TRBV7-7 | 11 | CTSSGTDTQYF | TGTACCAGCAGCGGTACAGATACGCAGTATTTT
few | TRBJ2-3 | . | TRBV9 | 13 | CASSASSTDTQYF | TGTGCCAGCAGCGCCTCAAGCACAGATACGCAGTATTTT
. | TRBJ2-1 | . | TRBV11-3 | 13 | CASSLGLFNEQFF | TGTGCCAGCAGCTTAGGTTTGTTCAATGAGCAGTTCTTC
. | TRBJ1-2 | . | TRBV14 | 14 | CASSQSGASGGYTF | TGTGCCAGCAGCCAAAGTGGGGCCTCTGGGGGCTACACCTTC
. | TRBJ1-2 | . | TRBV10-3 | 16 | CAISDNRQPSNYGYTF | TGTGCCATCAGTGACAACAGGCAACCTTCTAACTATGGCTACACCTTC
. | TRBJ2-7 | . | TRBV28 | 14 | CATQGGGPSDEQYF | TGTGCTACTCAGGGTGGGGGGCCCTCCGACGAGCAGTACTTC
. | TRBJ1-5 | . | TRBV21-1 | 15 | CASSGGFAGPQPQHF | TGTGCCAGCAGCGGGGGGTTCGCAGGGCCCCAGCCCCAGCATTTT
. | TRBJ1-2 | . | TRBV2 | 12 | CAGRTETYGYTF | TGTGCCGGCAGGACCGAGACTTATGGCTACACCTTC
. | TRBJ1-5 | . | TRBV9 | 16 | CASSVELGGIHRPQHF | TGTGCCAGCAGCGTAGAATTGGGCGGGATTCATCGGCCCCAGCATTTT
. | TRBJ1-4 | . | TRBV20-1 | 12 | CSAKSGVEKLFF | TGCAGTGCGAAAAGCGGTGTTGAAAAACTGTTTTTT
few | TRBJ2-1 | TRBD2 | TRBV15 | 17 | CATSPHQQRGGVGEQFF | TGTGCCACCAGCCCCCACCAGCAGCGGGGGGGTGTAGGTGAGCAGTTCTTC
. | TRBJ2-5 | . | TRBV28 | 15 | CASSLGRGGEETQYF | TGTGCCAGCAGTTTGGGCAGGGGGGGCGAAGAGACCCAGTACTTC
few | TRBJ2-5 | TRBD2 | TRBV4-2 | 15 | CASSQVSGGRETQYF | TGTGCCAGCAGCCAAGTTAGCGGGGGGAGGGAGACCCAGTACTTC
few | TRBJ2-7 | TRBD1 | TRBV10-3 | 12 | CAISAGGYEQYF | TGTGCCATCAGTGCAGGGGGCTACGAGCAGTACTTC
. | TRBJ2-3 | TRBD1 | TRBV20-1 | 14 | CSARKIQGSDTQYF | TGCAGTGCTAGAAAAATACAGGGGTCAGATACGCAGTATTTT
. | TRBJ1-4 | . | TRBV4-2 | 15 | CASSLSTAEDEKLFF | TGTGCCAGCAGCCTGTCGACAGCTGAGGATGAAAAACTGTTTTTT
few | TRBJ1-1 | . | TRBV25-1 | 13 | CASSEDRNTEAFF | TGTGCCAGCAGTGAGGACAGGAACACTGAAGCTTTCTTT
. | TRBJ1-6 | . | TRBV6-5 | 18 | CASSSKWPGALYNSPLHF | TGTGCCAGCAGTTCGAAGTGGCCTGGGGCCCTCTATAATTCACCCCTCCACTTT
. | TRBJ2-7 | TRBD1 | TRBV14 | 17 | CASSQGRRDRGPYEQYF | TGTGCCAGCAGCCAAGGTAGACGGGACAGGGGCCCCTACGAGCAGTACTTC
. | TRBJ2-7 | . | TRBV9 | 14 | CASSASAASYEQYF | TGTGCCAGCAGCGCTAGCGCCGCCAGTTACGAGCAGTACTTC
. | TRBJ2-5 | . | TRBV20-1 | 17 | CSARDRRPSRVSETQYF | TGCAGTGCTAGAGATCGGCGCCCTTCCCGCGTATCGGAGACCCAGTACTTC
. | TRBJ1-2 | . | TRBV6-6 | 12 | CASMGSNYGYTF | TGTGCCAGCATGGGCAGCAACTATGGCTACACCTTC